This TCR beta chain is from a study of blood T cell repertoires in COVID-19. Study in general: Acute and convalescent COVID-19 samples came from the United States, Italy and Spain. Nucleic acid was either cDNA or gDNA, and it came from T cells, B-cell-depleted T cells, or PBMCs.

In the original workflow: The authors estimated nucleated cell counts from reference gene primer amplification. TCRdb's table, derived via immunoSEQ multiplex PCR, lists solely in-frame clones and lacks some. The V and J calls and clone size come from that table; D and trimming were worked out from the DNA. The table lists 150,000 to 200,000 clones, about four fifths of them singletons. Categorization into cohorts depended on clinical history that participants reported. Germline-derived CDR1 and CDR2 are KGHSH and LQKENI. CDR3 length: 14 amino acids. Trimming removed 0 bases from V and 7 bases from J; junction bases left unmatched: 5.

The sequencing sample was made of PBMCs or T cells enriched from blood (not recorded which). The chain is built from TRBV18 and TRBJ1-2; 7 bases agree with TRBD1. This clonotype originated in a man between 40 and 49 years old who had recovered from COVID-19. For the CDR3, the DNA is TGTGCCAGCTCACCACCGCCGACAGGGTCTGGCTACACCTTC. This translates into CASSPPPTGSGYTF.